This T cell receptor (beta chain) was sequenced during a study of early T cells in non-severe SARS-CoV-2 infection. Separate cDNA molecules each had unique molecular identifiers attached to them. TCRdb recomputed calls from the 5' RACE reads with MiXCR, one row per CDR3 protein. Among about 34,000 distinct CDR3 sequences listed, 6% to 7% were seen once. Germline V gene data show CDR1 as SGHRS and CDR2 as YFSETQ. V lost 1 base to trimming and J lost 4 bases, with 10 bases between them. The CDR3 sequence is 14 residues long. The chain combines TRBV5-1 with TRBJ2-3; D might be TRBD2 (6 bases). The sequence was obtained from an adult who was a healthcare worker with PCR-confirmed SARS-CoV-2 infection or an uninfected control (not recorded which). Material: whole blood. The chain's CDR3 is CASSLIREADTQYF. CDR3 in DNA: TGCGCCAGCAGCTTGATAAGGGAGGCAGATACGCAGTATTTT.